This T cell receptor beta chain appears in the sequencing data of a study of blood T cell repertoires in COVID-19. The CDR3 loop spans 16 amino acids. Germline V lookup: CDR1 SNHLY, CDR2 FYNNEI. V lost 2 bases to trimming and J lost 8 bases, with 21 bases between them. In the authors' workflow: Estimates of nucleated cell counts were drawn from the amplification of reference gene primers. Libraries were prepared by immunoSEQ multiplex PCR; TCRdb keeps only in-frame clonotypes and omits some of them. D and trimming come from the DNA, and the V and J calls and clone size come from that table. This sample yields about 82,000 clones, of which around 83% are seen a single time; approximately 15% belongs to the top ten.

The origin of this receptor is a woman aged 60-75 years with acute or convalescent COVID-19. The sequenced sample consisted of peripheral blood. The rearrangement links TRBV2 to TRBJ2-5, with a possible D match to TRBD1 (5 bases). This chain's CDR3 is CASSEMPRAQGRTQYF. CDR3 sequence (DNA): TGTGCCAGCAGTGAAATGCCCCGGGCCCAGGGAAGAACCCAGTACTTC.